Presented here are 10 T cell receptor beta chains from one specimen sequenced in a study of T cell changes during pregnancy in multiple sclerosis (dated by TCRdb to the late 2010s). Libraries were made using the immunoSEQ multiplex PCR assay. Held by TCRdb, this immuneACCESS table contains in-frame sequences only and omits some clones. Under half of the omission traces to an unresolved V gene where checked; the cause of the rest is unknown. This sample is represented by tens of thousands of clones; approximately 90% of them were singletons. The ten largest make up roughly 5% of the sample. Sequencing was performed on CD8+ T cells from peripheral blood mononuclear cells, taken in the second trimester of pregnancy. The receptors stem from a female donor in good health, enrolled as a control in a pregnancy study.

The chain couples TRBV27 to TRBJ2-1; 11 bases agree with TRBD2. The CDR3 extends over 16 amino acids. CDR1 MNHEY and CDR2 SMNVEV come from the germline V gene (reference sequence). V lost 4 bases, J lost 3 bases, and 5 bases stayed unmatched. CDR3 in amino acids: CASSWSSGGNYNEQFF. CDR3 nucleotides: TGTGCCAGCAGTTGGTCTAGCGGGGGGAACTACAATGAGCAGTTCTTC.

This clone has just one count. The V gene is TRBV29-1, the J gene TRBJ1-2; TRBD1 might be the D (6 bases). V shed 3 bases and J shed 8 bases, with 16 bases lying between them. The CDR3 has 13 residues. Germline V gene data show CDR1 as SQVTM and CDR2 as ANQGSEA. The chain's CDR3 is CSVDHPGAQGYTF. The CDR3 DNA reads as TGCAGCGTTGATCACCCAGGGGCGCAGGGCTACACCTTC.

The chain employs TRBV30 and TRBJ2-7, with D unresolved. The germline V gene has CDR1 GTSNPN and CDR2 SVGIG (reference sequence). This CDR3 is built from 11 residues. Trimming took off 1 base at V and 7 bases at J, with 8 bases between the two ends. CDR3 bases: TGTGCCTGGAGTGCCCTACGGGAGCAGTACTTC. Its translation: CAWSALREQYF.

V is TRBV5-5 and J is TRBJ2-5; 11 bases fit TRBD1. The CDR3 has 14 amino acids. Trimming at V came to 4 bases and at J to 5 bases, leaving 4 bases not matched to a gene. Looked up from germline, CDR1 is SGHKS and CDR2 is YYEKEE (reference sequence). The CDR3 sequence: CASSRDRGYETQYF. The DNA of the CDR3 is TGTGCCAGCAGCCGGGACAGGGGGTACGAGACCCAGTACTTC.

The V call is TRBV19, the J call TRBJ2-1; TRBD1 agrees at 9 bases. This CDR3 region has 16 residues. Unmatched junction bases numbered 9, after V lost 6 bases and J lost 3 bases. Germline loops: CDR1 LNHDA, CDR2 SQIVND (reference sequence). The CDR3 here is CASSRRGDRVYNEQFF. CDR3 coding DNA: TGTGCCAGTAGCCGTCGAGGGGACAGGGTCTACAATGAGCAGTTCTTC.

The DNA of the CDR3 is TGTGCCAGCAGTACCCTCTTGGGGACAGGGACTGAAGCTTTCTTT. This sequence encodes CASSTLLGTGTEAFF. The chain is built from TRBV27 and TRBJ1-1, with 9 bases fitting TRBD1. Germline V gives CDR1 MNHEY, CDR2 SMNVEV (reference sequence). CDR3 length: 15 amino acids. The J segment lost 5 bases and the V segment lost 5 bases, leaving 9 bases of the junction unmatched.

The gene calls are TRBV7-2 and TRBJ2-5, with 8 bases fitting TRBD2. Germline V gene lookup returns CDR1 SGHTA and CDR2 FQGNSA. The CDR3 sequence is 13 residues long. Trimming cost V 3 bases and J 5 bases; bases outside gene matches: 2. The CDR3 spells CASSFSGGETQYF. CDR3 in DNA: TGTGCCAGCAGCTTTTCGGGGGGGGAGACCCAGTACTTC. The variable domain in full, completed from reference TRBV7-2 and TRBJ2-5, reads GAGVSQSPSNKVTEKGKDVELRCDPISGHTALYWYRQSLGQGLEFLIYFQGNSAPDKSGLPSDRFSAERTGGSVSTLTIQRTQQEDSAVYLCASSFSGGETQYFGPGTRLLVL.

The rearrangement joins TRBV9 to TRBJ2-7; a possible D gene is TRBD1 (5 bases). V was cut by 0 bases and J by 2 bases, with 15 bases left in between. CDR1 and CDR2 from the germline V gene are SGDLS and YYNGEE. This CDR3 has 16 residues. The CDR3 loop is CASSVGGSYGAYEQYF. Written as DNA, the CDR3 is TGTGCCAGCAGCGTAGGGGGCTCCTATGGGGCCTACGAGCAGTACTTC.

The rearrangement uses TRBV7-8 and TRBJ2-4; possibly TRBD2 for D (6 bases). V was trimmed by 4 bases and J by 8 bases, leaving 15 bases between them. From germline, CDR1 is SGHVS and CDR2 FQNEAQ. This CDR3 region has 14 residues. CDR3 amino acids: CASSSQGSGDIQYF. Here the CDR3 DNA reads TGTGCCAGCAGCTCCCAGGGTAGCGGTGACATTCAGTACTTC.

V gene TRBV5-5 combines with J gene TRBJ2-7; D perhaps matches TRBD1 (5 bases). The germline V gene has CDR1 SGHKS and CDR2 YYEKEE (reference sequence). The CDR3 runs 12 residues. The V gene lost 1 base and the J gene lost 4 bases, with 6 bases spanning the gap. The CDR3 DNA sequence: TGTGCCAGCAGCTTGCAGGGATACGAGCAGTACTTC. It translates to CASSLQGYEQYF.